Sequencing of this T cell receptor beta chain was carried out in a study of vaccination effects on CD4 cells after COVID-19. Study in general: Post-vaccine specimens were collected at a median of 72 days following the second dose.

Profiling relied on immunoSEQ multiplex PCR, and the TCRdb table lists in-frame clones only, not all of them. The table records 55,000 to 70,000 clones, under 85% of them present only once. In regard to this clone: Its antigen is not identified.

Antigen-specific CD4+ T cells were expanded with viral peptide pools in the ViraFEST assay before sequencing. Upon completion of 10 to 11 days in culture, CD4+ T cells were isolated. Of the BNT162b2 and mRNA-1273 vaccines, participants received two doses of one or the other. The study's findings and limits: Nearly all vaccine-induced clones in healthy recipients recognized only SARS-CoV-2.

V lost 5 bases, J lost 3 bases, and 13 bases lay in between. The germline CDR1 and CDR2 sequences are SNHLY and FYNNEI. The CDR3 spans 14 residues. The material sequenced was CD4+ T cells from PBMCs cultured with HCoV-OC43 spike peptides, taken after COVID-19 vaccination. Subset of the sample: HCoV-OC43 spike overlapping peptide pool stimulation. This clonotype originated in a human donor who received a COVID-19 vaccine. The rearrangement uses TRBV2 and TRBJ2-5; weak D call: TRBD2 (5 bases). The DNA of the CDR3 is TGTGCCAGCAGTAAGGAGGCAGCGGAAGAGACCCAGTACTTC. Its protein product is CASSKEAAEETQYF. The variable domain in full, with the rest retrieved from reference TRBV2 and TRBJ2-5, is EPEVTQTPSHQVTQMGQEVILRCVPISNHLYFYWYRQILGQKVEFLVSFYNNEISEKSEIFDDQFSVERPDGSNFTLKIRSTKLEDSAMYFCASSKEAAEETQYFGPGTRLLVL.